What follows describes a single TCR beta chain. This sample also contains other DNA sequences that code for the same CDR3. The entry originates in a study of blood T cell repertoires in COVID-19. Study summary: Samples of COVID-19 (acute and convalescent) were obtained from the United States, Italy and Spain.

The table came from immunoSEQ multiplex PCR; TCRdb's copy has only in-frame clones and leaves some out. The repertoire includes about 260,000 clones, 85% to 90% of them detected once, and approximately 5.1% sits in the top ten. The V gene's germline CDR1 is SGHKS and CDR2 YYEKEE (reference sequence). CDR3 size: 15 residues. With 2 bases removed from V and 1 base from J, the gap between germline ends came to 10 bases. This receptor was taken from a woman in her sixties with COVID-19, enrolled during active disease. This chain uses TRBV5-5 with TRBJ2-1; TRBD2 might be the D (6 bases). The sequencing input was peripheral blood. CDR3 nucleotide sequence: TGTGCCAGCAGCTTAGTGGGGGGTTCCTACAATGAGCAGTTCTTC. Translating gives CASSLVGGSYNEQFF.